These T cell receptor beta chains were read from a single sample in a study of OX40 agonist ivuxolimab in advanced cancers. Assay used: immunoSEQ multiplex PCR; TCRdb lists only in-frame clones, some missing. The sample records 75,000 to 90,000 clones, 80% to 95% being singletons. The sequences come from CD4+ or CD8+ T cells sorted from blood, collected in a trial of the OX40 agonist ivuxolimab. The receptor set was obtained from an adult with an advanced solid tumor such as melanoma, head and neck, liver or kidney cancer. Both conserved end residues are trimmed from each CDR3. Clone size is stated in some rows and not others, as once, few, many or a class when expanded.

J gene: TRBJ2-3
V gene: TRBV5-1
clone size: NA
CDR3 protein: ASSFGSTFTDTQY

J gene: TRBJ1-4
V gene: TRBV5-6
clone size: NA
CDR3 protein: ASSTGPPTTNEKLF

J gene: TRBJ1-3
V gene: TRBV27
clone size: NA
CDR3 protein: ASRLRGGVGGNTIY

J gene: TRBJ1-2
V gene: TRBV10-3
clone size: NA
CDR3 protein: AISESGTGGADYGYT

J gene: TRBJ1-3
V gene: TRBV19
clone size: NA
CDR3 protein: ASSTGQVVSGNTIY

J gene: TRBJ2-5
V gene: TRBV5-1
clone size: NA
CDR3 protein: ASSLAGGLVQETQY

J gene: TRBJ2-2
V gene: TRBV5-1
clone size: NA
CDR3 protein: ASRETELNTGELF

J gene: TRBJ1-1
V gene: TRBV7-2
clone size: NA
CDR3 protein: ASSFTTGEFEAF

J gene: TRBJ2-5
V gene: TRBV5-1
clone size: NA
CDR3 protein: ASSSGQHQETQY

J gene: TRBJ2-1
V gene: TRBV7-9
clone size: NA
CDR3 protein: ASSFGTGSGYNEQF

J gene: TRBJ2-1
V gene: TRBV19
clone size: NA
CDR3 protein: ASSIVRGLAESSYNEQF

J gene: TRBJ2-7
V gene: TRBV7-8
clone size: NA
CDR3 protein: ASRLIGPPSSSYEQY

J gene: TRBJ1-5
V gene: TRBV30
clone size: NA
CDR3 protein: AWSGGQPQH

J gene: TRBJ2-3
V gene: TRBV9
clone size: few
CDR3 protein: ASSVGSTDTQY

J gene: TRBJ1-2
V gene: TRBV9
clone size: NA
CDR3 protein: ASSVGHGRSNYGYT

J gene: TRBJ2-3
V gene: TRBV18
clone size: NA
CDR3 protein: ASSPPMQTDTQY

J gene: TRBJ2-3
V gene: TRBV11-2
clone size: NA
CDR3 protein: ASSPSRDTQY

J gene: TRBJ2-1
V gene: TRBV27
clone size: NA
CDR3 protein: ASSFGGIGGYNEQF

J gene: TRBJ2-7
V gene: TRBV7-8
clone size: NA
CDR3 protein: ASSLLAGGGYEQY

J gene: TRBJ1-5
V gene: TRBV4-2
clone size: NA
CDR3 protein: ASSQSTGLSWPQH

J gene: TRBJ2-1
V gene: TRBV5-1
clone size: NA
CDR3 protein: ASSSGLAGVDEQF

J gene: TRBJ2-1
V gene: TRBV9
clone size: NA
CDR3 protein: ASSAFQGISGNEQF

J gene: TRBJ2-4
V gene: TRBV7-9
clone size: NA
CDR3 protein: ASSLALGADKNIQY

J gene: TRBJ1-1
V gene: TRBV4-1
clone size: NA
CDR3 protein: ASSQDVMGGTTEAF

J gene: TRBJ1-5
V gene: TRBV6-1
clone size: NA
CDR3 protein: ASSGETSNQPQH

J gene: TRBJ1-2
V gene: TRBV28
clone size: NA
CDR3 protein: ASSPGTGIGPYGYT

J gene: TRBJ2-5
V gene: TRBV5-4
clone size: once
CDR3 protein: ASSTTGGGETQY

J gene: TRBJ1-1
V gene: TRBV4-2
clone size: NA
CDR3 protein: ASSQAVGGSAEAF

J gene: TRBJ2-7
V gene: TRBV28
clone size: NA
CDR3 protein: ASRTGRDYEQY

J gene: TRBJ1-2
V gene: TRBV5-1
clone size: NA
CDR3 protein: ASSLSVNYGYT

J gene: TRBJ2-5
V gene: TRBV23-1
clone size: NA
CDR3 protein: ASSLGLAGGGAETQY

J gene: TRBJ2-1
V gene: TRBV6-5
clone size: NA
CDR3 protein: ASSSLLAGVNNEQF

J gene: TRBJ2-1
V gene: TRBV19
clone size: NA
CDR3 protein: ASSPPQGYEQF

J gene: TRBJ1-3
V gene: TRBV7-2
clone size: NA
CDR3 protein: ASSLMSSTSGNTIY

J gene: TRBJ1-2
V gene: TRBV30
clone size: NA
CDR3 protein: AWTPITDGYT

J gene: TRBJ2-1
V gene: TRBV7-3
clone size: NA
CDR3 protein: ASSLAGGNEQF

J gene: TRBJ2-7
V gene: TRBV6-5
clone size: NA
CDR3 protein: ASSSSRQGGGEQY

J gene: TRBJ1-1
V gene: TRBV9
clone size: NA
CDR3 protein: ASSVAGTGGLVPEAF

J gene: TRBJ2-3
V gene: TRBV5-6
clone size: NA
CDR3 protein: ASSLTADTQY

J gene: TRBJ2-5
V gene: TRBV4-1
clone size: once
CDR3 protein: ASSQDDLDGETQY

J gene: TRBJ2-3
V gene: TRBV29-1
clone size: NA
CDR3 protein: SARPLQGPADTQY

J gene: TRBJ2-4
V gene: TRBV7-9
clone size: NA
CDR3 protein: ASSALVGALAKNIQY

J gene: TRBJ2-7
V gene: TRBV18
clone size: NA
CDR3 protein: ASSPPRDQYEQY

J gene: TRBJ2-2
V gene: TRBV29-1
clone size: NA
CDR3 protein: SGRSTGELF

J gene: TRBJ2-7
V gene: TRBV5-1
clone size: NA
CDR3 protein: ASSLADASGTYEQY

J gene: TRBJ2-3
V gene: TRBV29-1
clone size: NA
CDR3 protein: SVEVLAGDTQY

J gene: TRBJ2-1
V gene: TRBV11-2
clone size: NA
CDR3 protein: ASSTDSFTTPNEQF

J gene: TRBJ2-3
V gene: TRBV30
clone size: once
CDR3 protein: AWMNKGQGEIDTQY

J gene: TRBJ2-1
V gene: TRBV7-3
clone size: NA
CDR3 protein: ASSRRQGNSDEQF

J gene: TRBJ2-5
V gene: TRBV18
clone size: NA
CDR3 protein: ASSTGLAQETQY

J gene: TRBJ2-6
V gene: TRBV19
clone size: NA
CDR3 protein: ASDQGAGANVLT

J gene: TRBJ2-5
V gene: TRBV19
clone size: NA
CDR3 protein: ASSIEVGTQY

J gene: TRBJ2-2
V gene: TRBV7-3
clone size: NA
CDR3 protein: ASSFAGGSDTGELF

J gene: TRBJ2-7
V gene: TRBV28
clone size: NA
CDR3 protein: ATMGYKGREQY

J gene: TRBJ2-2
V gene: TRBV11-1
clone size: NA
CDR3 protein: ASRVAGELF

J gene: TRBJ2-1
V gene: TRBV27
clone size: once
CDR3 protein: ASSLPKRERNEQF

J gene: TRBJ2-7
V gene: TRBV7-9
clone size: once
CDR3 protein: ASSAKDRGLYEQY

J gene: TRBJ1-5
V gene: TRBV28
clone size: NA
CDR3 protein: ASRKQGNQPQH

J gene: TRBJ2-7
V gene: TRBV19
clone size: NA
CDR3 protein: ASSGGRDSSPYEQY

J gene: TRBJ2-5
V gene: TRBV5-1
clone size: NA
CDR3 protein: ASSLQVGAQETQY